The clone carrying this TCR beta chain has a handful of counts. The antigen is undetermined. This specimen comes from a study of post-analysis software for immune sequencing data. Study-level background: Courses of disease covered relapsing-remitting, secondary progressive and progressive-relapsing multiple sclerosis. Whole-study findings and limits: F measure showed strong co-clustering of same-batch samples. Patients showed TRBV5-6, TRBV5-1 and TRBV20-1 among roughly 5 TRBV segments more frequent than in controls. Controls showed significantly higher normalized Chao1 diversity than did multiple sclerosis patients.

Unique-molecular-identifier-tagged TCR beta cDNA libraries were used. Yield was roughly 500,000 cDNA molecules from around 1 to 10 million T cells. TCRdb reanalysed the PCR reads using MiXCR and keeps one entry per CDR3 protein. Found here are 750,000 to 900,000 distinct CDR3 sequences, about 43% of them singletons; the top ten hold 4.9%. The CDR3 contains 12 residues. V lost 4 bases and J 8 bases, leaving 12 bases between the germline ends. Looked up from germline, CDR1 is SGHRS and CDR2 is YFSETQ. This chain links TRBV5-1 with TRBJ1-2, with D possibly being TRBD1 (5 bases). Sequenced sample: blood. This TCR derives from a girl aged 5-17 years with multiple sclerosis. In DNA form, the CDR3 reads TGCGCCAGCAGCCGGGCAGGGAGCGGCTACACCTTC. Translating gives CASSRAGSGYTF.